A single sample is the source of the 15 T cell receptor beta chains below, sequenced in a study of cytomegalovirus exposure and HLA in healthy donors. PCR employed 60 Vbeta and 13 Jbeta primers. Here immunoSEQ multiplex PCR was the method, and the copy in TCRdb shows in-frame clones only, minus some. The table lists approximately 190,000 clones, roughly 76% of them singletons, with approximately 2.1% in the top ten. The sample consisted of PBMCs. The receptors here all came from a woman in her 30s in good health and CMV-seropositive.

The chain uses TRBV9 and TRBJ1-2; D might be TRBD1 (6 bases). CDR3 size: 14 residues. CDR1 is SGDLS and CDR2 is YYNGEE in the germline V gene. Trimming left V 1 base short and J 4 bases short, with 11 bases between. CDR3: CASSVTGQTYGYTF. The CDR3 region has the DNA TGTGCCAGCAGCGTAACCGGACAGACCTATGGCTACACCTTC.

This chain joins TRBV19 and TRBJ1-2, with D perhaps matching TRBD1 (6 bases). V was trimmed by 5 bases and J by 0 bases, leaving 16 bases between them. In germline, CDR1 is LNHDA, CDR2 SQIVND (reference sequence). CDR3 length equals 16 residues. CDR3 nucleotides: TGTGCCAGTAGTCCGGGACATCAAATAGCTAACTATGGCTACACCTTC. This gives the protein CASSPGHQIANYGYTF.

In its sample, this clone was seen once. The CDR3 nucleotides are TGCGCCAGCAGCCAAGATTTCCAGGGTAATCAGCCCCAGCATTTT. Amino acid sequence: CASSQDFQGNQPQHF. The rearrangement uses TRBV4-3 and TRBJ1-5, with a weak D call TRBD1 (5 bases). This CDR3 comprises 15 residues. Germline lookup yields CDR1 LGHNA and CDR2 YSLEER. With 0 bases removed from V and 4 bases from J, the gap between germline ends came to 10 bases.

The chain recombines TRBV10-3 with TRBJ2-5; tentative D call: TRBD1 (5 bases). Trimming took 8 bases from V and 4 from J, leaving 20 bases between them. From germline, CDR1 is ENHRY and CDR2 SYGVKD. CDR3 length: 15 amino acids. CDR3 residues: CAIGQSGARLETQYF. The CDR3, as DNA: TGTGCCATCGGACAAAGTGGTGCCCGCTTAGAGACCCAGTACTTC.

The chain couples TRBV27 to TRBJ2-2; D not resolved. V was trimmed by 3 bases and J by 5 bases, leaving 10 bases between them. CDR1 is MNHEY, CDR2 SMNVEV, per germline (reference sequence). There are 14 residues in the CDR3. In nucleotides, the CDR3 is TGTGCCAGCAGTTTCTATAGAAAGACCGGGGAGCTGTTTTTT. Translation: CASSFYRKTGELFF.

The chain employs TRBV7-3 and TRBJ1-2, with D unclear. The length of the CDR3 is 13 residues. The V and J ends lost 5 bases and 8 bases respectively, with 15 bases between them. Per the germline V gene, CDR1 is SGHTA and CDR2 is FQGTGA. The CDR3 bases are TGTGCCAGCAGCCCTGTAGCGGGATGGGGCTACACCTTC. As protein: CASSPVAGWGYTF.

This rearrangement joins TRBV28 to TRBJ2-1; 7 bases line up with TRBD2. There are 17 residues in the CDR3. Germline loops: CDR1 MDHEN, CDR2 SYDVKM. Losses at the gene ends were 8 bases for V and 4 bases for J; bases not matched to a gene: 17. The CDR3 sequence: CASAPGSASGQYNEQFF. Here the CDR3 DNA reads TGTGCCAGCGCTCCAGGATCGGCTAGCGGACAATACAATGAGCAGTTCTTC.

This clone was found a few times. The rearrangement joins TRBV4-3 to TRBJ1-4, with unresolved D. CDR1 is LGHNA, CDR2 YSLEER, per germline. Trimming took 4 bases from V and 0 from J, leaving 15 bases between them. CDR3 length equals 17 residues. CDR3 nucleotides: TGCGCCAGCAGCCTCGATAAAAGCGTTTCAACTAATGAAAAACTGTTTTTT. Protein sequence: CASSLDKSVSTNEKLFF.

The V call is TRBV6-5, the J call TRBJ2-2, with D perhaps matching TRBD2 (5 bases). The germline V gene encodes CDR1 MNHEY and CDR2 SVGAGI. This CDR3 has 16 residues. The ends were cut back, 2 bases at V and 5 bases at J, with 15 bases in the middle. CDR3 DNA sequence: TGTGCCAGCAGTTACCCAACTACCCCGGGAACCGGGGAGCTGTTTTTT. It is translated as CASSYPTTPGTGELFF.

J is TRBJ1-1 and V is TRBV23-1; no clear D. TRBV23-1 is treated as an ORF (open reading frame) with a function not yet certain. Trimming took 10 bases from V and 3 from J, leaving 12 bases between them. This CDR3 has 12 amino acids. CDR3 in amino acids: CATLVRDTEAFF. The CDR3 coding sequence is TGCGCCACCCTCGTGAGAGACACTGAAGCTTTCTTT.

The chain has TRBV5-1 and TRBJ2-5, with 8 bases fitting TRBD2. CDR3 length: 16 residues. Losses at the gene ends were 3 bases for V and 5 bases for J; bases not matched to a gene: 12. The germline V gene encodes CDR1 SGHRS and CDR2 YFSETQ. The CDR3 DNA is TGCGCCAGCAGCTCAGCCGGGAGGGCCGCATCCGAGACCCAGTACTTC. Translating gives CASSSAGRAASETQYF.

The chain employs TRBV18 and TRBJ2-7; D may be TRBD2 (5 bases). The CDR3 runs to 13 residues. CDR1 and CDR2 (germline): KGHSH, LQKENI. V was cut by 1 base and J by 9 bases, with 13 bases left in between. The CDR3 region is CASSPLAQAGQYF. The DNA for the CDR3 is TGTGCCAGCTCACCACTGGCCCAGGCGGGGCAGTACTTC.

The CDR3 reads CASSKGAGEKLFF. In DNA form, the CDR3 reads TGTGCCAGCAGTAAGGGGGCTGGGGAAAAACTGTTTTTT. V usage is TRBV28 and J usage is TRBJ1-4; the match to TRBD1 covers 7 bases. Trimming took 5 bases from V and 8 from J; bases not matched to a gene: 5. The CDR3 is 13 amino acids. In germline, CDR1 is MDHEN, CDR2 SYDVKM.

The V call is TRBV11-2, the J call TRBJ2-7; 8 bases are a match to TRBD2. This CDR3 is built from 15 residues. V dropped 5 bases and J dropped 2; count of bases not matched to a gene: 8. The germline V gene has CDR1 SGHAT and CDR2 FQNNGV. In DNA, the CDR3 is TGTGCCAGCAGCACGCAGCGGGGGCCTGCCTACGAGCAGTACTTC. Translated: CASSTQRGPAYEQYF.

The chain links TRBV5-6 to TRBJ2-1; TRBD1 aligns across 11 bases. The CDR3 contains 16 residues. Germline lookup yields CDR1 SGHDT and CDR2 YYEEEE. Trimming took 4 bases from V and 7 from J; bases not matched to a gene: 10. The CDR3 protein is CASSRSRDRGYNEQFF. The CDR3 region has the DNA TGTGCCAGCAGCCGCTCCCGGGACAGGGGGTATAATGAGCAGTTCTTC.